These 19 T cell receptor beta chains share one sample of origin, sequenced in a study of Graves' ophthalmopathy and Graves' hyperthyroidism. RNA transcripts were the template, and TCR beta CDR3 regions were amplified from them. Scientists carried out first-round RT-PCR using HTBI primers and then a second-round multiplex PCR. One entry per CDR3 protein results from TCRdb running MiXCR on the multiplex PCR reads. The sample carries roughly 1.1 million distinct CDR3 sequences, less than 45% recorded once. The sequenced material came from peripheral blood or thyroid tissue (not recorded which). These receptors came from an adult man with Graves' hyperthyroidism.

This clonotype was seen repeatedly, ten times or more. The chain uses TRBV9 and TRBJ2-5; the D gene is possibly TRBD2 (6 bases). The germline V gene encodes CDR1 SGDLS and CDR2 YYNGEE. The ends were cut back, 5 bases at V and 4 bases at J, with 18 bases in the middle. The CDR3 runs 15 residues. As DNA, the CDR3 is TGTGCCAGCAGTGAGACTAGTTACACAAGAGAGACCCAGTACTTC. Protein product: CASSETSYTRETQYF.

This clonotype was counted many times. CDR3 DNA: TGTGCCATCGAAGGGACAGGGAGAACCGGGGAGCTGTTTTTT. The encoded protein is CAIEGTGRTGELFF. This chain connects TRBV10-3 to TRBJ2-2, with 9 positions matching TRBD1. This CDR3 has 14 residues. J lost 5 bases, V lost 8 bases, and 6 bases had no gene match. CDR1 is ENHRY and CDR2 is SYGVKD in the germline V gene.

The CDR3 DNA is TGCAGTGCTAGATCCGGGACACCTGGAAACACCATATATTTT. It yields the protein CSARSGTPGNTIYF. This chain links TRBV20-1 with TRBJ1-3; TRBD1 might be the D (6 bases). This CDR3 is 14 amino acids long. From germline, CDR1 is DFQATT and CDR2 SNEGSKA (reference sequence). Between the trimmed V and J ends, which lost 2 bases and 2 bases, there was a span of 10 bases.

The V gene is TRBV5-4, the J gene TRBJ1-2; D is undetermined. Per the germline V gene, CDR1 is SGHNT and CDR2 is YYREEE (reference sequence). The CDR3 length is 12 residues. V gave up 0 bases and J gave up 6 bases, with 6 bases separating them. The CDR3 DNA reads as TGTGCCAGCAGCTTGGATAGGCATGGCTACACCTTC. Translated: CASSLDRHGYTF.

This clonotype has a handful of counts. The chain is built from TRBV27 and TRBJ1-4; 7 bases agree with TRBD1. The CDR3 has 15 residues. From germline, CDR1 is MNHEY and CDR2 SMNVEV (reference sequence). V dropped 7 bases and J dropped 11; count of bases not matched to a gene: 16. The CDR3 DNA is TGTGCCAGCACCAGAGGACAGGAAGGGTCGAGGAAACTGTTTTTT. Translation: CASTRGQEGSRKLFF. Drawing the rest from reference TRBV27 and TRBJ1-4, the complete variable domain is EAQVTQNPRYLITVTGKKLTVTCSQNMNHEYMSWYRQDPGLGLRQIYYSMNVEVTDKGDVPEGYKVSRKEKRNFPLILESPSPNQTSLYFCASTRGQEGSRKLFFGSGTQLSVL.

Ten or more counts support this clonotype. The chain uses TRBV10-3 and TRBJ2-5; the D gene is possibly TRBD2 (6 bases). The CDR3 loop spans 13 amino acids. The germline gives CDR1 ENHRY, CDR2 SYGVKD. V gave up 10 bases and J gave up 5 bases, with 17 bases separating them. The CDR3 bases are TGTGCCACTTCGCGGGGTTCGGAGGAGACCCAGTACTTC. As protein: CATSRGSEETQYF.

The CDR3 nucleotides read TGCGCCAGCAGCCAATTAACTAGCGGGAGGACCTACTACGAGCAGTACTTC. Translating it yields CASSQLTSGRTYYEQYF. The chain combines TRBV4-1 with TRBJ2-7, with 12 bases matching TRBD2. V dropped 2 bases and J dropped 3; count of bases not matched to a gene: 8. Looked up from germline, CDR1 is MGHRA and CDR2 is YSYEKL. The CDR3 totals 17 residues.

This clonotype was found many times. V is TRBV20-1 and J is TRBJ1-2; 9 nucleotides line up with TRBD1. Per germline, CDR1 DFQATT and CDR2 SNEGSKA (reference sequence). The CDR3 has 15 amino acids. V gave up 2 bases and J gave up 7 bases; unmatched junction bases: 11. The CDR3: CSARPRTGEGGGYTF. Here the CDR3 DNA reads TGCAGTGCTAGACCCCGGACAGGGGAGGGGGGTGGCTACACCTTC.

This clonotype has a count of ten or more. The chain combines TRBV9 with TRBJ1-5, with a weak D call TRBD1 (6 bases). Germline V CDR1 and CDR2: SGDLS, YYNGEE. CDR3 length: 15 residues. Trimming took 0 bases from V and 6 from J, leaving 13 bases between them. The CDR3 region is CASSVAGTSGQPQHF. In DNA form, the CDR3 reads TGTGCCAGCAGCGTAGCCGGGACATCGGGTCAGCCCCAGCATTTT.

The chain is built from TRBV11-2 and TRBJ1-1, with D perhaps TRBD1 (6 bases). CDR3 size: 16 residues. Germline CDR1 reads SGHAT; CDR2 reads FQNNGV. V was clipped by 4 bases and J by 0 bases, with 15 bases between them. The CDR3 region has the DNA TGTGCCAGCAGCTCACTCCTCAGGGGAGTGAACACTGAAGCTTTCTTT. Encoded protein: CASSSLLRGVNTEAFF.

A word on this clonotype: A junction end diverges from the germline sequence, so it may reflect a read error. CDR3 sequence: CASSYGTGAFF. CDR3 nucleotide sequence: TGTGCCAGCAGTTACGGGACAGGAGCTTTCTTT. V and J are TRBV10-2 and TRBJ1-1; 8 positions agree with TRBD1. CDR3 length: 11 amino acids. The germline V gene has CDR1 WSHSY and CDR2 SAAADI.

This rearrangement joins TRBV7-3 to TRBJ2-7; 8 bases align to TRBD1. Trimming took 5 bases from V and 6 from J; bases not matched to a gene: 12. Germline-derived CDR1 and CDR2 are SGHTA and FQGTGA. This CDR3 is built from 15 residues. The CDR3 bases are TGTGCCAGCAGCCCAAATTCAGGACAGGGATTCGAGCAGTACTTC. Encoded protein: CASSPNSGQGFEQYF.

This clonotype was recorded at least ten times. The chain recombines TRBV20-1 with TRBJ2-7, with TRBD2 as a possible D gene (6 bases). The germline CDR1 and CDR2 sequences are DFQATT and SNEGSKA (reference sequence). V gave up 6 bases and J gave up 1 base, with 16 bases separating them. This CDR3 contains 14 residues. The CDR3 DNA reads as TGCAGTGCGCAGGGACTTCTGGATTCCTACGAGCAGTACTTC. It encodes CSAQGLLDSYEQYF.

This clonotype was observed at least ten times. This chain connects TRBV5-1 to TRBJ1-1, with 7 bases matching TRBD1. The J segment lost 3 bases and the V segment lost 0 bases, leaving 8 bases of the junction unmatched. Germline assignment: CDR1 SGHRS and CDR2 YFSETQ. This CDR3 has 16 amino acids. The CDR3 region is CASSLGSGTAYTEAFF. For the CDR3, the DNA is TGCGCCAGCAGCTTGGGCTCAGGGACAGCTTACACTGAAGCTTTCTTT.

This clonotype was recorded many times. The chain links TRBV7-9 to TRBJ2-6; D gene ambiguous. CDR3 length equals 18 residues. Trimming left V 5 bases short and J 0 bases short, with 17 bases between. Germline CDR1 reads SEHNR; CDR2 reads FQNEAQ (reference sequence). The CDR3 protein is CASSPLMRDFSGANVLTF. CDR3 DNA sequence: TGTGCCAGCAGCCCGCTAATGCGCGACTTCTCTGGGGCCAACGTCCTGACTTTC.

V gene TRBV12-3 or TRBV12-4 combines with J gene TRBJ1-2; D gene uncertain. With 6 bases removed from V and 1 base from J, the gap between germline ends came to 18 bases. This CDR3 contains 16 residues. The CDR3 region has the DNA TGTGCCAGCAGACGGACGGACCACGGGCTTAACTATGGCTACACCTTC. Translating it yields CASRRTDHGLNYGYTF.

This clonotype was counted only a few times. CDR3 sequence: CSAKKTGAVAQYF. CDR3 in DNA: TGCAGTGCTAAAAAGACAGGGGCGGTGGCCCAGTACTTC. The chain uses TRBV20-1 and TRBJ2-5, with TRBD1 matching over 8 bases. With V trimmed by 4 bases and J by 9 bases, 10 bases remained unmatched. Germline loops: CDR1 DFQATT, CDR2 SNEGSKA (reference sequence). This CDR3 spans 13 amino acids.

Ten or more counts support this clonotype. V gene TRBV7-6 combines with J gene TRBJ2-5; D remains ambiguous. The CDR3 sequence is 14 residues long. Per the germline V gene, CDR1 is SGHVS and CDR2 is FNYEAQ. V shed 5 bases and J shed 3 bases, with 13 bases lying between them. The CDR3 spells CASSKRTGEETQYF. The CDR3 nucleotides are TGTGCCAGCAGCAAAAGGACCGGAGAAGAGACCCAGTACTTC.

The chain is built from TRBV7-6 and TRBJ1-4; a weak D match, TRBD1 (6 bases). The CDR3 contains 14 residues. Germline CDR1 is SGHVS and CDR2 is FNYEAQ. The V end was cut by 1 base, the J end by 6 bases, with 9 bases between. The DNA for the CDR3 is TGTGCCAGCAGCTTAGTTCCAGGGGATGAAAAACTGTTTTTT. Amino acids: CASSLVPGDEKLFF.